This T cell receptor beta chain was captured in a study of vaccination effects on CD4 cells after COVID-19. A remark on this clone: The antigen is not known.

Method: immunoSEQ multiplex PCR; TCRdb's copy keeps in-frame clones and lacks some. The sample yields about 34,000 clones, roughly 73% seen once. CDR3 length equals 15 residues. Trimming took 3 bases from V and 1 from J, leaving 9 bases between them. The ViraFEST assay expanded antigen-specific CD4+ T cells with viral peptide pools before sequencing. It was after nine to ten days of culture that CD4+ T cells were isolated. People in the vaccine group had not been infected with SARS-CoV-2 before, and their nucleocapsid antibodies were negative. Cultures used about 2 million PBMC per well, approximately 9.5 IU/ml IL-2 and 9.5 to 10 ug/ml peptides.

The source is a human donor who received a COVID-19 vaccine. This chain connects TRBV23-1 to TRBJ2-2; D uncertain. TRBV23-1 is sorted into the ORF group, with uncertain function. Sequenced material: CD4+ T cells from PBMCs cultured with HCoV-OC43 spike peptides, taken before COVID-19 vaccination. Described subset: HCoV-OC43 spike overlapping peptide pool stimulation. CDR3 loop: CASSQVKLNTGELFF. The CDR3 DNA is TGCGCCAGCAGTCAGGTCAAACTGAACACCGGGGAGCTGTTTTTT.